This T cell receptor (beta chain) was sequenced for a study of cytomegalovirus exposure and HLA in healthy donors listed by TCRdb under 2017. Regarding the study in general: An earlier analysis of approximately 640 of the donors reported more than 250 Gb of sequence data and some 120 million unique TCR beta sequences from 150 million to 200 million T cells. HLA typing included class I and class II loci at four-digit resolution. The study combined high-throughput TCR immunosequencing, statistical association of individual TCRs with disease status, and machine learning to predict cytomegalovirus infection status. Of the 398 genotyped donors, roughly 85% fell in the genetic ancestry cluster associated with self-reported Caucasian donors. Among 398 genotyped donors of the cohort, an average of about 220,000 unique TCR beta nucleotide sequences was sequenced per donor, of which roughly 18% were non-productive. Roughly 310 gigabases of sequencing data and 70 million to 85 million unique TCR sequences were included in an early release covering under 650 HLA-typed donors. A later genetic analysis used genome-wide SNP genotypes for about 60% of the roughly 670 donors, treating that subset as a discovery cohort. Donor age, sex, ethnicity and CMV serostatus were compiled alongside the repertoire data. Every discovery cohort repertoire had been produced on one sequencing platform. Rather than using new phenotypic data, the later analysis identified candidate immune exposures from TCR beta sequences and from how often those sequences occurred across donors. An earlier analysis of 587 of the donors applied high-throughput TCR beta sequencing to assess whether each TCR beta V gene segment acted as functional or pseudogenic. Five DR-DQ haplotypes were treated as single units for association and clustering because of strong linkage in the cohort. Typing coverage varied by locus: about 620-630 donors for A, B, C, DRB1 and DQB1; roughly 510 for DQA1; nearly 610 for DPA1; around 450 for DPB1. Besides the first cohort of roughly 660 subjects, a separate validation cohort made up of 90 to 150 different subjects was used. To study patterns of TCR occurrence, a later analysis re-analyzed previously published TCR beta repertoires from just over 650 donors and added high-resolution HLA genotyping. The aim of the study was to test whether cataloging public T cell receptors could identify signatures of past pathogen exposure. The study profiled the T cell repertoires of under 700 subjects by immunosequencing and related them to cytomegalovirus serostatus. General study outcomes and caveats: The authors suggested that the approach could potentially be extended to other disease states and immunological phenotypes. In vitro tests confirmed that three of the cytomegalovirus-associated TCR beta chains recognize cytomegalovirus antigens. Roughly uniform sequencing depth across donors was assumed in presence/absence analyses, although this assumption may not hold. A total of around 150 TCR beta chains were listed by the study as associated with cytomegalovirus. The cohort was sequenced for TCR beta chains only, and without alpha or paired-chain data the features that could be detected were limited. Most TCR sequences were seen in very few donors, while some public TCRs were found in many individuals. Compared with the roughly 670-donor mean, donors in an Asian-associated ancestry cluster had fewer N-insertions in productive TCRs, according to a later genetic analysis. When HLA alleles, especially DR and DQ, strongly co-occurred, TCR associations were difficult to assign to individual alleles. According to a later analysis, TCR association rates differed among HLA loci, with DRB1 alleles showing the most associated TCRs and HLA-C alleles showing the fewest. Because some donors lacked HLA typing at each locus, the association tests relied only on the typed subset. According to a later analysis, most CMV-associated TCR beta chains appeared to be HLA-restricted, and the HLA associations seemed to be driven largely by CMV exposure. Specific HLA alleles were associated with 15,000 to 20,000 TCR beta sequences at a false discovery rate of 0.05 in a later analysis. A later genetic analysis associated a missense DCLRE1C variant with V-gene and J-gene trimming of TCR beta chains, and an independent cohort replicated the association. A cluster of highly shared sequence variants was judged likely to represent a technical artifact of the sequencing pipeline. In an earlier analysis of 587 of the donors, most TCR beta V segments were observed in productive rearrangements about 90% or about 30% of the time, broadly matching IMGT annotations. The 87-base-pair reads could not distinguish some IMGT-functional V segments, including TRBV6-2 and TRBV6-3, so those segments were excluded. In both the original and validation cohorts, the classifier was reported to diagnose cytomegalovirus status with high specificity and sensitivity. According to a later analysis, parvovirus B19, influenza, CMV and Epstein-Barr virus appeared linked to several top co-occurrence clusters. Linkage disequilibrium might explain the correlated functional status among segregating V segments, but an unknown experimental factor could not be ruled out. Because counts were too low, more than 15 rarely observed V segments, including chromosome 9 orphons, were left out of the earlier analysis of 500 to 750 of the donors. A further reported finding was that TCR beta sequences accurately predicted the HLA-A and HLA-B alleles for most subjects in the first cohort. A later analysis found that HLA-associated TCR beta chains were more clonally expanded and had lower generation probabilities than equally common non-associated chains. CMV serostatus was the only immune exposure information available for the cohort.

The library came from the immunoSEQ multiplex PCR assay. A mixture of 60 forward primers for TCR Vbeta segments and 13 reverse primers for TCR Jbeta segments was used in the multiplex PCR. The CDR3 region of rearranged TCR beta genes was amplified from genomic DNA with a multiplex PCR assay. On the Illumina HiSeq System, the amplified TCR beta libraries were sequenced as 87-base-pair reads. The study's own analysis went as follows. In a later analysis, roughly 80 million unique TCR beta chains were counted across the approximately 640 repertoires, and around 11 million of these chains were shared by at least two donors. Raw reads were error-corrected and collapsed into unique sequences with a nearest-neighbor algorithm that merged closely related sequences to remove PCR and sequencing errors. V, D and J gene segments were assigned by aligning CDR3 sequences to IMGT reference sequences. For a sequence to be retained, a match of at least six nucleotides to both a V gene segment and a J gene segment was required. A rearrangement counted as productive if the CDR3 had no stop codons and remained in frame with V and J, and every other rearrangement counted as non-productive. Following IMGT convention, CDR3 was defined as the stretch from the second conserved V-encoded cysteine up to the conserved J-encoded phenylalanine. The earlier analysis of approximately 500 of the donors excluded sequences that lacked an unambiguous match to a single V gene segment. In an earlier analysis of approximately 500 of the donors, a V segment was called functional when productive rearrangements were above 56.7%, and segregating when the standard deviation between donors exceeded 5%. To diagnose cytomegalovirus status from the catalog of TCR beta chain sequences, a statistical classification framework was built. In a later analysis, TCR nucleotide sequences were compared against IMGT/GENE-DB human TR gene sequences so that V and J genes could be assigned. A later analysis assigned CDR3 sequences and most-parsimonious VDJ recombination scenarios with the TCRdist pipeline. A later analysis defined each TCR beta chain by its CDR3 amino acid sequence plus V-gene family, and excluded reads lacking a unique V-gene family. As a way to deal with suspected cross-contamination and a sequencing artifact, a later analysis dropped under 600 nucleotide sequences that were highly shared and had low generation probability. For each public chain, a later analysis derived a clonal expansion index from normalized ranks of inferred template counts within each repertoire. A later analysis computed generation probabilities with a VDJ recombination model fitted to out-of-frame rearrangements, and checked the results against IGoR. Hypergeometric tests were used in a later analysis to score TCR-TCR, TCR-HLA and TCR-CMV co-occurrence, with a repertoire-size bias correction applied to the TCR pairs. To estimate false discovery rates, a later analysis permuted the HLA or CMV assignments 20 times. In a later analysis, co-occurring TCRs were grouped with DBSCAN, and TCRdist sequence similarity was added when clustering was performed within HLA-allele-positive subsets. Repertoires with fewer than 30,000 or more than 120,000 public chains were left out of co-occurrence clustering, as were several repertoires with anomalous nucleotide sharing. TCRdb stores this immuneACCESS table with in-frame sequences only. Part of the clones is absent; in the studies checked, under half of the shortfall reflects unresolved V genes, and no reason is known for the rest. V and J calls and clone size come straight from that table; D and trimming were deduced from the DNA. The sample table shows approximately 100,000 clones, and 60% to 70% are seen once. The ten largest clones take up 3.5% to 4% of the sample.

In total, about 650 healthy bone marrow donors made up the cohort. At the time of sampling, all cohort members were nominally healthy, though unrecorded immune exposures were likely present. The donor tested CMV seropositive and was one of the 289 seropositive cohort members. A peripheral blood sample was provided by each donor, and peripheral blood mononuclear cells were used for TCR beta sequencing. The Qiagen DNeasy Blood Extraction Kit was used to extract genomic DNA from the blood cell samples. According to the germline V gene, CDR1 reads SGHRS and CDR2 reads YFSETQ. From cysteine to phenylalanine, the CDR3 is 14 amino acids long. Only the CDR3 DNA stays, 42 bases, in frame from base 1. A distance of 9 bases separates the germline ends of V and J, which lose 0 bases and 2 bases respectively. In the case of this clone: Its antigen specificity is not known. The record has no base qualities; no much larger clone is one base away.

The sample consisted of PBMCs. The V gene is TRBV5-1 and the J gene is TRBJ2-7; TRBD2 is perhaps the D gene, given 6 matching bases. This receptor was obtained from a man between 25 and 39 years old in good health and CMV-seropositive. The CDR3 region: CASSLVGGAYEQYF. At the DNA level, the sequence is TGCGCCAGCAGCTTGGTCGGAGGGGCCTACGAGCAGTACTTC.